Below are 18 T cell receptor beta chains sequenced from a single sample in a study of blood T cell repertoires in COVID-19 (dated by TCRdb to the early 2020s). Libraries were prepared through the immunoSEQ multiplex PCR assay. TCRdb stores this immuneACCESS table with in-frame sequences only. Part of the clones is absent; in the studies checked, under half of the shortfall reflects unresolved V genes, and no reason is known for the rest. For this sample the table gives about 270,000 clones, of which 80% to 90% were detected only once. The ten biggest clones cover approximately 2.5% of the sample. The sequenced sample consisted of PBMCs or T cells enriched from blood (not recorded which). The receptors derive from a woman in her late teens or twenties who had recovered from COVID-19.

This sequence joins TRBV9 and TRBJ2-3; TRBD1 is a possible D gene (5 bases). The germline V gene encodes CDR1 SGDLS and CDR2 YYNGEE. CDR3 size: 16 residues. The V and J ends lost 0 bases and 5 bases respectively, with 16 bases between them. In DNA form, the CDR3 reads TGTGCCAGCAGCGTAGGCGGTCAGGGAATGGGAGATACGCAGTATTTT. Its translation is CASSVGGQGMGDTQYF.

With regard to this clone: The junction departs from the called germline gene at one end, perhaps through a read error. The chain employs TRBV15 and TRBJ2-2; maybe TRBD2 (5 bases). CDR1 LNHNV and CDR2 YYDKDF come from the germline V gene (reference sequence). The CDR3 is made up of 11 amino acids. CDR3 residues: CVPPGTGELFF. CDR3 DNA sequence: TGCGTCCCGCCGGGGACCGGGGAGCTGTTTTTT.

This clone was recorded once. CDR3: CASSLQQGRVDTQYF. CDR3 DNA sequence: TGTGCCAGCAGCCTCCAACAAGGCAGGGTAGATACGCAGTATTTT. The chain employs TRBV4-2 and TRBJ2-3; a weak D match, TRBD1 (5 bases). Germline V gene sequence: CDR1 LGHNA, CDR2 YNFKEQ. There are 15 residues in the CDR3. Trimming took 4 bases from V and 5 from J, leaving 16 bases between them.

CDR3 loop: CASSENSWTPSNYGYTF. The CDR3, as DNA: TGTGCCAGCAGTGAAAACAGCTGGACACCCTCTAACTATGGCTACACCTTC. The genes are TRBV6-1 and TRBJ1-2, with D perhaps matching TRBD1 (5 bases). Germline V gene lookup returns CDR1 MNHNS and CDR2 SASEGT. Trimming left V 2 bases short and J 0 bases short, with 16 bases between. This CDR3 spans 17 amino acids.

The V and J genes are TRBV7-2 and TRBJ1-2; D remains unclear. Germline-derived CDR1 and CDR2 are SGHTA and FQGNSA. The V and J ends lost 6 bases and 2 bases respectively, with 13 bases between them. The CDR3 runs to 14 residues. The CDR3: CASRYRTENYGYTF. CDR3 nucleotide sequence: TGTGCCAGCAGATACCGAACAGAAAACTATGGCTACACCTTC. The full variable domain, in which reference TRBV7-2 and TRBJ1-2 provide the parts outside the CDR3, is GAGVSQSPSNKVTEKGKDVELRCDPISGHTALYWYRQSLGQGLEFLIYFQGNSAPDKSGLPSDRFSAERTGGSVSTLTIQRTQQEDSAVYLCASRYRTENYGYTFGSGTRLTVV.

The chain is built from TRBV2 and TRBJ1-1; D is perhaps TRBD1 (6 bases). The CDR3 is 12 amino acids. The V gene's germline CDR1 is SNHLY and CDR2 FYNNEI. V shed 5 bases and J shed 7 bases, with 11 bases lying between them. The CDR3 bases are TGTGCCAGCAGTTCGGACAGCTTTGAAGCTTTCTTT. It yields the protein CASSSDSFEAFF.

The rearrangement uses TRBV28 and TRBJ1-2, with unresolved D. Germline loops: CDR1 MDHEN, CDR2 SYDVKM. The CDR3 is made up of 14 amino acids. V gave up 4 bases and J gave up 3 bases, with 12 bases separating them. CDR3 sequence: CASSSAGRDYGYTF. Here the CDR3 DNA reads TGTGCCAGCAGTTCCGCGGGGAGGGACTATGGCTACACCTTC.

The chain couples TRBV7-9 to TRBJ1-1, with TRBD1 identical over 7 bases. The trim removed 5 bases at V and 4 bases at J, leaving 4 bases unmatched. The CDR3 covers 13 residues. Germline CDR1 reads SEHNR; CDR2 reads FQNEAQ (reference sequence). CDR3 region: CASSHTGVTEAFF. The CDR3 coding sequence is TGTGCCAGCAGCCATACAGGGGTCACTGAAGCTTTCTTT.

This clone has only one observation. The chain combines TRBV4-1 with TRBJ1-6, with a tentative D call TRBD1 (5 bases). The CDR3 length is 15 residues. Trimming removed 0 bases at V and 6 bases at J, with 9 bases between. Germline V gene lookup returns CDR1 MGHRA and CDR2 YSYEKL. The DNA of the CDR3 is TGCGCCAGCAGCCAAGATAGTCAGGGTAATTCACCCCTCCACTTT. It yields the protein CASSQDSQGNSPLHF.

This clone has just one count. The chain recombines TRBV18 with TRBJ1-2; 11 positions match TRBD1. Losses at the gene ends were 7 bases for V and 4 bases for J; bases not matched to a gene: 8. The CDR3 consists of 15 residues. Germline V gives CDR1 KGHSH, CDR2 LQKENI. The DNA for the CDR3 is TGTGCCAGCTGCCCCGGGACAGGGGGTCGCTATGGCTACACCTTC. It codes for CASCPGTGGRYGYTF.

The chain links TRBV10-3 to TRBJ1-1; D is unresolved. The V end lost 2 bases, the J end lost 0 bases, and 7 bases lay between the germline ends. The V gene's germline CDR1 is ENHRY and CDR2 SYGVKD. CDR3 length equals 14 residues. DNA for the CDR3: TGTGCCATCAGTGAGGGCAGTATGAACACTGAAGCTTTCTTT. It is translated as CAISEGSMNTEAFF.

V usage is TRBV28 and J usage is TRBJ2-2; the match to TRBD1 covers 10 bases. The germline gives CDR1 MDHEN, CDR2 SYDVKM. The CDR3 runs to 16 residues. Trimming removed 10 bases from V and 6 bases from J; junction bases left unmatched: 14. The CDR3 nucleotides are TGTGCCACCGCGTCCCCGGGGGACAGGGGAGCCGGGGAGCTGTTTTTT. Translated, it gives CATASPGDRGAGELFF.

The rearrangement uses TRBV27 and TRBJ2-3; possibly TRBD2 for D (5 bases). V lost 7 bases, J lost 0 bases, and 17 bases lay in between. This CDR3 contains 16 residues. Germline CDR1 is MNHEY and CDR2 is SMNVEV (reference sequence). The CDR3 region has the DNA TGTGCCAGCATGGAGGTCAACCCCCTAAGCACAGATACGCAGTATTTT. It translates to CASMEVNPLSTDTQYF.

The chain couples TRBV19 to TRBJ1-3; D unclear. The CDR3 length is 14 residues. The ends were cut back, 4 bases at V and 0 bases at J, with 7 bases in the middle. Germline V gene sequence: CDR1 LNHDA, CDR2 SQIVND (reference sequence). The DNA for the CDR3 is TGTGCCAGTAGTACCTCCGTCTCTGGAAACACCATATATTTT. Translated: CASSTSVSGNTIYF.

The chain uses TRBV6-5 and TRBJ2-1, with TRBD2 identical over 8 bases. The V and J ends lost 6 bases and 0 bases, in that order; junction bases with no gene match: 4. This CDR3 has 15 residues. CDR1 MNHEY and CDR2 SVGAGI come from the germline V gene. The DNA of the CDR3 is TGTGCCAGCAGCACCACTAGCGGCTCCTACAATGAGCAGTTCTTC. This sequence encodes CASSTTSGSYNEQFF.

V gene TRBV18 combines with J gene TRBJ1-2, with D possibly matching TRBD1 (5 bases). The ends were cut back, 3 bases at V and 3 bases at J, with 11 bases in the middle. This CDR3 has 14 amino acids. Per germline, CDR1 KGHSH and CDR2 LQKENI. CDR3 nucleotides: TGTGCCAGCTCACCCACGGGCAGGGACTATGGCTACACCTTC. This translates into CASSPTGRDYGYTF.

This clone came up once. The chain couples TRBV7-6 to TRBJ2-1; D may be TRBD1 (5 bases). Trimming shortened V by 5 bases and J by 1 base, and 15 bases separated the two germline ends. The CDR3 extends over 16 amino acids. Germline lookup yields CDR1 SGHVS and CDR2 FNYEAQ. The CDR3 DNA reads TGTGCCAGCAGCGCCACAGGTTTTGGGTCCTACAATGAGCAGTTCTTC. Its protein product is CASSATGFGSYNEQFF. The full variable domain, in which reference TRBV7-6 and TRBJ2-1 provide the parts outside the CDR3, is GAGVSQSPRYKVTKRGQDVALRCDPISGHVSLYWYRQALGQGPEFLTYFNYEAQQDKSGLPNDRFSAERPEGSISTLTIQRTEQRDSAMYRCASSATGFGSYNEQFFGPGTRLTVL.

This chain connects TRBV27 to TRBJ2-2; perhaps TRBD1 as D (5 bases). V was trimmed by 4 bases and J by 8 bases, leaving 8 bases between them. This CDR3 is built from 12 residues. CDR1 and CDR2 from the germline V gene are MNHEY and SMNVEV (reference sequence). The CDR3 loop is CASSYRTGELFF. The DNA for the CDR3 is TGTGCCAGCAGTTACAGGACAGGGGAGCTGTTTTTT.